This TCR beta chain came from a study of cytomegalovirus exposure and HLA in healthy donors. Turning to the study itself: As an earlier analysis found, about 200 million T cells yielded about 120 million unique TCR beta sequences.

In the PCR, 60 Vbeta and 13 Jbeta primers were used. Profiled with immunoSEQ multiplex PCR; TCRdb holds only in-frame clones, not every one. The table lists 180,000 or so clones, less than 80% of them singletons. This clone turned up a few times. The sequenced sample was PBMCs. This sequence was found in a man in his forties or fifties in good health and CMV-seronegative.

DNA of the CDR3: TGTGCCAGCAGCAAAGACACTAACTCCTACGAGCAGTACTTC. Protein sequence: CASSKDTNSYEQYF. The V and J genes are TRBV21-1 and TRBJ2-7; the tabulated D call, TRBD2, remains unverified against the DNA. TRBV21-1 is noted as a pseudogene. The CDR3 runs 14 residues.